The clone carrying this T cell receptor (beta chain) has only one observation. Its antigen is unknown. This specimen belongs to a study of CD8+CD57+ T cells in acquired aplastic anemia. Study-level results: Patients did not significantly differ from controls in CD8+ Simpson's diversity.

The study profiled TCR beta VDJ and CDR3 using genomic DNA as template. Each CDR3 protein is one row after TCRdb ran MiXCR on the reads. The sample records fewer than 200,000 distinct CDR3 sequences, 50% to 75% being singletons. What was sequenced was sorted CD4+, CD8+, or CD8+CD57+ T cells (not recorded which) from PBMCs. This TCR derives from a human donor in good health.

Here the CDR3 reads CSAGGTGDEQYF. The CDR3 nucleotides are TGCAGTGCCGGGGGGACAGGGGACGAGCAGTACTTC. This chain uses TRBV20-1 with TRBJ2-7; TRBD1 matches 10 bases. CDR3 length: 12 amino acids. J was trimmed by 5 bases and V by 6 bases; bases with no gene match: 4. The germline V gene has CDR1 DFQATT and CDR2 SNEGSKA (reference sequence).